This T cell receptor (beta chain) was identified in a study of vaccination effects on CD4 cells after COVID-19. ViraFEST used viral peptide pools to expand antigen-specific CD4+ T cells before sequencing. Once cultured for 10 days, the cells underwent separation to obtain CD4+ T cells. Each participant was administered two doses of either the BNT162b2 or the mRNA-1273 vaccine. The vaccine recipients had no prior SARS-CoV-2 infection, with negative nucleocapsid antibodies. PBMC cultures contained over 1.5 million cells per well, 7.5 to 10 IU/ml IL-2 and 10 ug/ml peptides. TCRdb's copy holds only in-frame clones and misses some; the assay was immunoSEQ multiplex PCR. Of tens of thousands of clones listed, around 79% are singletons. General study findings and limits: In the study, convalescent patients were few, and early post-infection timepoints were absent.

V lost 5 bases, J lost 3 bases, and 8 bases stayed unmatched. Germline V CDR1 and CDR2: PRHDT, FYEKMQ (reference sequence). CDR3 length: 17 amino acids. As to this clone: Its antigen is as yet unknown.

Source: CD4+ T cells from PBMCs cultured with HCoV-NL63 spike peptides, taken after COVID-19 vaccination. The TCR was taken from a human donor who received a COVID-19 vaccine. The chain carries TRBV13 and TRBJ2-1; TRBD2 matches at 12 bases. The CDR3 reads CASSPRTSGNNYNEQFF. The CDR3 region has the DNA TGTGCCAGCAGCCCGAGGACTAGCGGGAACAACTACAATGAGCAGTTCTTC.